This T cell receptor (beta chain) was documented in a study of T cell responses to AZD1222 COVID-19 vaccine. General study points: Close to half of spike-specific TCRs reportedly recognize unmutated variant regions. Baseline seropositivity characterized only six AZD1222 recipients.

Assay used: immunoSEQ multiplex PCR; TCRdb lists only in-frame clones, some missing. The top ten clones hold 12% to 15% of a sample with over 95,000 clones, 84% of them seen once. This clone was seen a single time. Its antigen is still unknown. CDR1 and CDR2 (germline): SQVTM, ANQGSEA. The CDR3 has 13 amino acids. The ends were cut back, 5 bases at V and 6 bases at J, with 16 bases in the middle. V gene TRBV29-1 combines with J gene TRBJ1-2; TRBD1 might be the D (5 bases). The sample in question was peripheral blood, obtained 28 days after the second AZD1222 dose. The receptor was derived from an adult who received the AZD1222 COVID-19 vaccine. CDR3 DNA sequence: TGCAGCGTTCCGGGACCGAGCTCGGATGGCTACACCTTC. Translated, it gives CSVPGPSSDGYTF.